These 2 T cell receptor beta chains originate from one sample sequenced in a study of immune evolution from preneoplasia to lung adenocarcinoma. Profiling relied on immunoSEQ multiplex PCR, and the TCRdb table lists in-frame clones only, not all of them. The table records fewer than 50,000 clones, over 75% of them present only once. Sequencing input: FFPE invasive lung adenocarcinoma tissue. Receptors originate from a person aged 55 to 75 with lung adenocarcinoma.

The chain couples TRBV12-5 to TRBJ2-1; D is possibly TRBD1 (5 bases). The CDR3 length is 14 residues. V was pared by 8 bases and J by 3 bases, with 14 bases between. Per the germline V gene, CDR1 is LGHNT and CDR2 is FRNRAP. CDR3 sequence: CASRAAGIYNEQFF. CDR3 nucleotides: TGTGCTAGTCGCGCGGCAGGGATCTACAATGAGCAGTTCTTC.

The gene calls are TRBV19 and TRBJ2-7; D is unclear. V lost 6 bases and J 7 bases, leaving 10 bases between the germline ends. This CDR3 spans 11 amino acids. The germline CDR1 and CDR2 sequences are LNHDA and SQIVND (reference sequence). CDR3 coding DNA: TGTGCCAGTAGCCACCTAGGGGAGCAGTACTTC. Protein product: CASSHLGEQYF.